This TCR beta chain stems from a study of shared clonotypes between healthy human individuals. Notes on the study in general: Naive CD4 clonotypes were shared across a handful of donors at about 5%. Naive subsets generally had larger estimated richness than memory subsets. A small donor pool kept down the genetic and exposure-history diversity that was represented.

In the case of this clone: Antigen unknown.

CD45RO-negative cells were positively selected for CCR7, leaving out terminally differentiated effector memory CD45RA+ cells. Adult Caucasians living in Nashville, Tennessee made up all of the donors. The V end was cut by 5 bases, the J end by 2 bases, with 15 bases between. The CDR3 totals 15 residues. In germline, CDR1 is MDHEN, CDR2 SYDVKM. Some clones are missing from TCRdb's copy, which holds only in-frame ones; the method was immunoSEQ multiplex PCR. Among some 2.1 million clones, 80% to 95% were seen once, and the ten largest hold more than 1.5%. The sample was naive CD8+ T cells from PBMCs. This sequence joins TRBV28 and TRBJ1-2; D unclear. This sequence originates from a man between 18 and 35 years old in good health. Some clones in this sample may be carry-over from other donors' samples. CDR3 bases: TGTGCCAGCAGTCGCCCGGGAGAGATCAACTATGGCTACACCTTC. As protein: CASSRPGEINYGYTF.